Detailed here is one T cell receptor beta chain. Looked up from germline, CDR1 is SGHNT and CDR2 is YYREEE (reference sequence). V was pared by 1 base and J by 2 bases, with 10 bases between. CDR3 length: 14 amino acids. Generated by immunoSEQ multiplex PCR, the TCRdb table keeps only in-frame clones and is missing some. This table holds roughly 73,000 clones, 80% to 90% found once. The data derive from a study of OX40 agonist ivuxolimab in advanced cancers. The wider study: In this trial design, patients received ivuxolimab intravenously at 0.01 to 10 mg/kg every 2 weeks.

V is TRBV5-4 and J is TRBJ2-7; D gene uncertain. The input for sequencing was CD4+ or CD8+ T cells sorted from blood, taken in a trial of the OX40 agonist ivuxolimab. The sequence came from an adult with an advanced solid tumor such as melanoma, head and neck, liver or kidney cancer. CDR3: CASSLQGKPYEQYF. The CDR3, as DNA: TGTGCCAGCAGCTTGCAAGGGAAGCCCTACGAGCAGTACTTC.